One sample yielded the 25 T cell receptor beta chains listed below, sequenced in a study of T-cell reconstitution after alpha-beta-depleted transplantation in children. The authors prepared the TCRbeta library with unique molecular identifiers. TCRdb reprocessed the PCR reads via MiXCR and lists one record per CDR3 protein. Here the sample spans approximately 130,000 distinct CDR3 sequences, 8% to 10% being singletons. This specimen consisted of PBMCs, mostly from graft donor cells, obtained 180 days after TCRalphabeta/CD19-depleted stem cell transplant. These receptors were collected from a girl under three years old who had a stem cell transplant for combined immunodeficiency, so the T cells may come from the graft donor.

A remark on this clonotype: A much larger clone differs by one base, so this may be a read error. The rearrangement joins TRBV3-1 to TRBJ1-5, with D tentatively TRBD1 (6 bases). Germline-derived CDR1 and CDR2 are LGHDT and YNNKEL (reference sequence). The CDR3 contains 15 residues. CDR3 nucleotides: TGTGCCACCAGCCCAGGGGTGGGACGGAATCAGCCCCAGCATTTT. Its protein is CATSPGVGRNQPQHF.

This clonotype was counted a few times. The chain carries TRBV20-1 and TRBJ2-7; D is unresolved. V lost 6 bases and J 0 bases, leaving 9 bases between the germline ends. The CDR3 totals 12 residues. CDR1 is DFQATT, CDR2 SNEGSKA, per germline (reference sequence). The CDR3 nucleotides are TGCAGTGCAAAGCCCCCCTCCTACGAGCAGTACTTC. Translation gives CSAKPPSYEQYF.

This chain connects TRBV20-1 to TRBJ2-7; D is possibly TRBD2 (5 bases). Trimming left V 2 bases short and J 5 bases short, with 7 bases between. Germline values: CDR1 DFQATT, CDR2 SNEGSKA (reference sequence). This CDR3 is 11 amino acids long. The CDR3 DNA sequence: TGCAGTGCTAGACGGGGTAACGAGCAGTACTTC. This gives the protein CSARRGNEQYF.

This clonotype has a count of ten or more. The chain has TRBV12-3 or TRBV12-4 and TRBJ1-4, with 7 bases that match TRBD1. V shed 5 bases and J 10 bases; nucleotides not matched to a gene: 13. CDR3 length equals 15 residues. CDR3 sequence: CASSLYPGTVGKLFF. The CDR3 region has the DNA TGTGCCAGCAGTCTCTACCCCGGGACAGTTGGAAAACTGTTTTTT.

This clonotype was picked up a small number of times. The rearrangement joins TRBV20-1 to TRBJ2-1, with 7 bases matching TRBD2. The trim removed 7 bases at V and 2 bases at J, leaving 5 bases unmatched. The CDR3 runs to 13 residues. CDR1 and CDR2 from the germline V gene are DFQATT and SNEGSKA (reference sequence). The DNA for the CDR3 is TGCAGTGTTTGGACTAGTGCCTACAATGAGCAGTTCTTC. The encoded protein is CSVWTSAYNEQFF.

The chain links TRBV5-1 to TRBJ2-1; 8 bases are a match to TRBD2. V lost 4 bases to trimming and J lost 5 bases; unmatched junction nucleotides: 5. The CDR3 contains 14 residues. Germline CDR1 is SGHRS and CDR2 is YFSETQ. Here the CDR3 reads CASSPPGGDNEQFF. CDR3 in DNA: TGCGCCAGCAGCCCCCCGGGAGGGGACAATGAGCAGTTCTTC.

The genes are TRBV10-3 and TRBJ1-1, with 12 bases aligning to TRBD1. Germline CDR1 ENHRY, CDR2 SYGVKD. The CDR3 totals 13 residues. The J segment lost 12 bases and the V segment lost 3 bases, leaving 5 bases of the junction unmatched. The DNA of the CDR3 is TGTGCCATCAGTGACCCGGGACAGGGGGCTCCTTTCTTT. Its protein is CAISDPGQGAPFF.

This clonotype has at least ten counts. For the CDR3, the DNA is TGCAGTGCTAGAAGGGAGGACACTGAAGCTTTCTTT. Amino acid sequence: CSARREDTEAFF. This chain uses TRBV20-1 with TRBJ1-1; D remains ambiguous. The CDR3 runs to 12 residues. The V end was cut by 2 bases, the J end by 3 bases, with 7 bases between. CDR1 is DFQATT and CDR2 is SNEGSKA in the germline V gene (reference sequence).

This clonotype appeared a few times. The chain links TRBV7-8 to TRBJ2-3; 11 nucleotides line up with TRBD1. The J segment lost 5 bases and the V segment lost 3 bases, leaving 4 bases of the junction unmatched. CDR1 and CDR2 (germline): SGHVS, FQNEAQ. This CDR3 region has 15 residues. The DNA for the CDR3 is TGTGCCAGCAGCTTTTCGGGACAGGGGGGAGATACGCAGTATTTT. Translating it yields CASSFSGQGGDTQYF.

The chain employs TRBV20-1 and TRBJ1-5; perhaps TRBD1 as D (5 bases). CDR1 DFQATT and CDR2 SNEGSKA come from the germline V gene (reference sequence). The CDR3 consists of 14 residues. Between the trimmed V and J ends, which lost 1 base and 5 bases, there was a span of 12 bases. CDR3 DNA: TGCAGTGCTAGAGTAGGCAGGGTGGATCAGCCCCAGCATTTT. This sequence encodes CSARVGRVDQPQHF.

This clonotype was seen only a few times. The gene calls are TRBV7-9 and TRBJ1-1, with a tentative D call TRBD1 (6 bases). Germline V gene data show CDR1 as SEHNR and CDR2 as FQNEAQ (reference sequence). The germline V and J ends were trimmed by 3 bases and 8 bases, with 16 bases remaining between them. This CDR3 has 14 residues. Here the CDR3 reads CASSFGTPLREAFF. In DNA, the CDR3 is TGTGCCAGCAGCTTTGGGACACCCCTCCGAGAAGCTTTCTTT.

In this sample, this clonotype turned up a few times. The chain has TRBV6-1 and TRBJ2-1; D is possibly TRBD1 or TRBD2 (5 bases each). Germline V gives CDR1 MNHNS, CDR2 SASEGT. The CDR3 consists of 13 residues. V was pared by 5 bases and J by 6 bases, with 11 bases between. The CDR3 region has the DNA TGTGCCAGCAGTCCTGGGACCCCCAATGAGCAGTTCTTC. It translates to CASSPGTPNEQFF.

This chain links TRBV29-1 with TRBJ2-2, with D unclear. The CDR3 has 13 amino acids. Trimming cost V 5 bases and J 4 bases, with 11 bases left between them. CDR1 and CDR2 (germline): SQVTM, ANQGSEA. The CDR3 nucleotides read TGCAGCGTTTCTACTCCCGGCACCGGGGAGCTGTTTTTT. Translated, it gives CSVSTPGTGELFF.

The J gene is TRBJ2-1, the V gene TRBV5-4; D gene uncertain. The CDR3 consists of 15 residues. Germline V gene sequence: CDR1 SGHNT, CDR2 YYREEE (reference sequence). Trimming pared 4 bases from V and 4 bases from J, leaving 15 bases between. Here the CDR3 reads CASSPRADRYNEQFF. CDR3 sequence (DNA): TGTGCCAGCAGCCCAAGGGCGGATCGTTACAATGAGCAGTTCTTC.

The chain couples TRBV7-2 to TRBJ2-2, with 8 bases identical to TRBD1. Germline loops: CDR1 SGHTA, CDR2 FQGNSA. V shed 4 bases, J shed 4 bases, and the junction held 5 bases outside the gene matches. This CDR3 comprises 15 residues. The CDR3 nucleotides read TGTGCCAGCAGCTCGCAGGGGGCCGGCACCGGGGAGCTGTTTTTT. Protein product: CASSSQGAGTGELFF.

The V call is TRBV6-5, the J call TRBJ1-1; D is unresolved. The V end was cut by 0 bases, the J end by 0 bases, with 5 bases between. Germline-derived CDR1 and CDR2 are MNHEY and SVGAGI. The CDR3 runs to 14 residues. The CDR3 here is CASSYSEVNTEAFF. CDR3 bases: TGTGCCAGCAGTTACTCGGAGGTGAACACTGAAGCTTTCTTT.

The chain uses TRBV30 and TRBJ2-3, with a weak D call TRBD2 (6 bases). The germline V gene has CDR1 GTSNPN and CDR2 SVGIG (reference sequence). This CDR3 has 14 amino acids. Trimming left V 7 bases short and J 3 bases short, with 17 bases between. CDR3 in amino acids: CASSTERETDTQYF. CDR3 DNA: TGTGCCTCCTCGACGGAACGGGAGACAGATACGCAGTATTTT.

This clonotype was found a few times. The rearrangement uses TRBV6-5 and TRBJ2-7; D remains unclear. Trimming removed 2 bases at V and 6 bases at J, with 11 bases between. Germline-derived CDR1 and CDR2 are MNHEY and SVGAGI. The CDR3 contains 13 residues. CDR3 in DNA: TGTGCCAGCAGTTACGGTAGGCTCGGCGAGCAGTACTTC. This gives the protein CASSYGRLGEQYF.

There are a few counts of this clonotype. The V and J genes are TRBV15 and TRBJ2-5; no clear D. Per germline, CDR1 LNHNV and CDR2 YYDKDF (reference sequence). The CDR3 extends over 15 amino acids. V was shortened by 0 bases and J by 1 base, with 9 bases between the two germline ends. The CDR3 loop reads CATSRDRPRQETQYF. Here the CDR3 DNA reads TGTGCCACCAGCAGAGATAGGCCGCGCCAAGAGACCCAGTACTTC.

In its sample, this clonotype was seen a few times. This chain links TRBV7-6 with TRBJ2-7; D may be TRBD2 (6 bases). The germline V gene has CDR1 SGHVS and CDR2 FNYEAQ. This CDR3 has 16 residues. Trimming cost V 0 bases and J 2 bases, with 14 bases left between them. DNA for the CDR3: TGTGCCAGCAGCTTAGCGCCGGGGGAAGGGGCCTACGAGCAGTACTTC. Protein product: CASSLAPGEGAYEQYF. Supplemented by reference TRBV7-6 and TRBJ2-7, the full variable domain reads GAGVSQSPRYKVTKRGQDVALRCDPISGHVSLYWYRQALGQGPEFLTYFNYEAQQDKSGLPNDRFSAERPEGSISTLTIQRTEQRDSAMYRCASSLAPGEGAYEQYFGPGTRLTVT.

This clonotype turned up a few times. The chain joins TRBV10-2 to TRBJ2-5; 9 bases map to TRBD2. Germline-derived CDR1 and CDR2 are WSHSY and SAAADI. Trimming cost V 5 bases and J 3 bases; bases outside gene matches: 4. CDR3 length equals 14 residues. The CDR3: CASSRAGGKETQYF. The CDR3 nucleotides are TGCGCCAGCAGTAGAGCGGGGGGCAAAGAGACCCAGTACTTC.

This clonotype turned up a few times. The chain combines TRBV6-1 with TRBJ2-7; 8 positions agree with TRBD1. CDR3 size: 15 residues. V was pared by 5 bases and J by 7 bases, with 13 bases of the junction left unmatched. Germline CDR1 and CDR2: MNHNS and SASEGT. The CDR3 here is CASSLDRAGSREQYF. The CDR3 nucleotides are TGTGCCAGCAGTCTGGACAGGGCCGGGAGTCGGGAGCAGTACTTC.

The CDR3, as DNA: TGCAGCGTTGAGGGAGTACTAGCGGGAGGGTCTAGCTCCTACAATGAGCAGTTCTTC. Its translation: CSVEGVLAGGSSSYNEQFF. The genes are TRBV29-1 and TRBJ2-1; the match to TRBD2 covers 13 bases. The V segment lost 3 bases and the J segment 0 bases; nucleotides outside the gene matches: 11. CDR1 and CDR2 from the germline V gene are SQVTM and ANQGSEA. The length of the CDR3 is 19 residues.

The V call is TRBV7-8, the J call TRBJ2-3; no clear D. This CDR3 is 15 amino acids long. V lost 3 bases to trimming and J lost 0 bases, with 10 bases between them. Germline V CDR1 and CDR2: SGHVS, FQNEAQ. CDR3 in DNA: TGTGCCAGCAGCTTTGTAGTCACTAGCACAGATACGCAGTATTTT. Amino acids: CASSFVVTSTDTQYF.

This clonotype was picked up a small number of times. This sequence joins TRBV9 and TRBJ2-3; D ambiguous. The CDR3 loop spans 15 amino acids. Germline CDR1 reads SGDLS; CDR2 reads YYNGEE. The V and J ends lost 0 bases and 2 bases respectively, with 10 bases between them. CDR3 bases: TGTGCCAGCAGCGTAGCTTGGCGAGACACAGATACGCAGTATTTT. Its protein is CASSVAWRDTDTQYF.